The 9 T cell receptor beta chains below were found in one sample sequenced in a study of T cell repertoires in cytomegalovirus infection. One entry per CDR3 protein, called by TCRdb with MiXCR from the reads. This table holds about 230,000 distinct CDR3 sequences, under 25% found once. Material for sequencing was CD8+ T cells from PBMCs. These receptors were collected from a human donor in good health (CMV status not recorded). Some clones in this sample may be carry-over from other donors' samples.

The J gene is TRBJ2-1, the V gene TRBV20-1; TRBD1 aligns across 8 bases. This CDR3 is 16 amino acids long. J was trimmed by 6 bases and V by 3 bases; bases with no gene match: 13. CDR1 is DFQATT, CDR2 SNEGSKA, per germline (reference sequence). The chain's CDR3 is CSARDLTGAPGNEQFF. CDR3 sequence (DNA): TGCAGTGCTAGGGACCTGACAGGGGCCCCCGGCAATGAGCAGTTCTTC.

The rearrangement uses TRBV29-1 and TRBJ2-5; no firm D call. The CDR3 contains 12 residues. V was pared by 2 bases and J by 3 bases, with 7 bases between. From germline, CDR1 is SQVTM and CDR2 ANQGSEA. CDR3 sequence: CSVEHHEETQYF. DNA of the CDR3: TGCAGCGTTGAACACCACGAAGAGACCCAGTACTTC.

The chain combines TRBV7-9 with TRBJ1-2, with 8 bases matching TRBD1. Germline values: CDR1 SEHNR, CDR2 FQNEAQ (reference sequence). V gave up 5 bases and J gave up 8 bases; unmatched junction bases: 7. There are 13 residues in the CDR3. CDR3 sequence: CASSRPDREGYTF. Here the CDR3 DNA reads TGTGCCAGCAGCCGACCGGACAGGGAGGGCTACACCTTC.

The CDR3, as DNA: TGTGCCAGCAGCCTTGTAGCGGGGGGGCCCACCGGGGAGCTGTTTTTT. Amino acids: CASSLVAGGPTGELFF. This chain links TRBV7-2 with TRBJ2-2, with 11 bases that match TRBD2. Looked up from germline, CDR1 is SGHTA and CDR2 is FQGNSA. CDR3 length equals 16 residues. With V trimmed by 5 bases and J by 4 bases, 6 bases remained unmatched.

This chain uses TRBV10-3 with TRBJ2-7; 7 nucleotides agree with TRBD1. Germline-derived CDR1 and CDR2 are ENHRY and SYGVKD. V lost 8 bases and J lost 3; bases outside the gene matches: 4. This CDR3 is 12 amino acids long. CDR3: CAIGDSYYEQYF. The CDR3 nucleotides read TGTGCCATCGGGGACAGCTACTACGAGCAGTACTTC.

This clonotype was counted at least ten times. The gene calls are TRBV23-1 and TRBJ2-1; D not resolved. TRBV23-1 is given ORF status, its function remaining uncertain. Trimming took 1 base from V and 5 from J, leaving 12 bases between them. CDR3 size: 15 residues. This chain's CDR3 is CASSQFHGGNNEQFF. Written as DNA, the CDR3 is TGCGCCAGCAGTCAATTTCATGGTGGGAACAATGAGCAGTTCTTC.

The sample holds one count of this clonotype. This chain's CDR3 is CSARSRSGQENEQYF. The CDR3 DNA reads as TGCAGTGCTAGAAGCCGATCGGGACAGGAGAACGAGCAGTACTTC. The chain uses TRBV20-1 and TRBJ2-7; 8 nucleotides match TRBD1. CDR1 DFQATT and CDR2 SNEGSKA come from the germline V gene (reference sequence). This CDR3 has 15 residues. The junction had 11 bases not matched to a gene; V was cut back by 2 bases and J by 5 bases.

This clonotype was counted ten times or more. The chain joins TRBV28 to TRBJ2-3; either TRBD1 or TRBD2 may supply D (5 bases each). Germline CDR1 reads MDHEN; CDR2 reads SYDVKM. The CDR3 runs 15 residues. Trimming took 4 bases from V and 4 from J, leaving 15 bases between them. CDR3 in DNA: TGTGCCAGCAGTTCTCAGTGGGGGATAGCAGATACGCAGTATTTT. Protein sequence: CASSSQWGIADTQYF. Complete variable domain (other parts from reference TRBV28 and TRBJ2-3): DVKVTQSSRYLVKRTGEKVFLECVQDMDHENMFWYRQDPGLGLRLIYFSYDVKMKEKGDIPEGYSVSREKKERFSLILESASTNQTSMYLCASSSQWGIADTQYFGPGTRLTVL.

This clonotype was picked up many times. This sequence joins TRBV7-6 and TRBJ2-1, with no clear D. The CDR3 length is 12 residues. Looked up from germline, CDR1 is SGHVS and CDR2 is FNYEAQ. Trimming shortened V by 3 bases and J by 6 bases, and 6 bases separated the two germline ends. The CDR3 nucleotides read TGTGCCAGCAGCTTGCCCTCCAATGAGCAGTTCTTC. It yields the protein CASSLPSNEQFF.